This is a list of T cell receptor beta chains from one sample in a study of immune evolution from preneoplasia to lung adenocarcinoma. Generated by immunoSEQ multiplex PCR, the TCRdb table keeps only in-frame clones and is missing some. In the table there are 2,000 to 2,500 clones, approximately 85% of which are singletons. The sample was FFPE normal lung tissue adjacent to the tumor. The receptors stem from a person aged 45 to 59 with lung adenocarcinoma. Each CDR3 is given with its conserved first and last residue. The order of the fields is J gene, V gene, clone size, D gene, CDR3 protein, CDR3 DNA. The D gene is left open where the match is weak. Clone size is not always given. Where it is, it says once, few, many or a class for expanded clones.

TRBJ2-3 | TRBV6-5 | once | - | CASSYYGTPNTDTQYF | TGTGCCAGCAGTTACTACGGGACGCCTAACACAGATACGCAGTATTTT
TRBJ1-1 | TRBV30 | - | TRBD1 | CAWSIGGVNTEAFF | TGTGCCTGGAGTATAGGGGGCGTGAACACTGAAGCTTTCTTT
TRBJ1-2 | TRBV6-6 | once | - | CASKLGESIDGYTF | TGTGCCAGCAAACTAGGGGAGTCTATTGATGGCTACACCTTC
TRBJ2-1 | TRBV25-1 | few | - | CASSGRDSVENEQFF | TGTGCCAGCAGTGGCCGGGACTCCGTCGAGAATGAGCAGTTCTTC
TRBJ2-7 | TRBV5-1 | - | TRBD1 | CASSATGGRHEQYF | TGCGCCAGCAGCGCAACAGGGGGGCGCCACGAGCAGTACTTC
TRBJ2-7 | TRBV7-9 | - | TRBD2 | CASSLGTSGRVSYF | TGTGCCAGCAGCTTAGGGACTAGCGGGAGGGTATCGTACTTC
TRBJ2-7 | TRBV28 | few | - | CASRAGGRYEQYF | TGTGCCAGCAGGGCCGGGGGAAGATACGAGCAGTACTTC
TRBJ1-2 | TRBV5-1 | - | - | CASSPSVVRSIGGYTF | TGCGCCAGCAGCCCTTCCGTTGTCCGTTCAATTGGTGGCTACACCTTC
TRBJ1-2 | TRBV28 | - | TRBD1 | CASSDRGRDYGYTF | TGTGCCAGCAGTGACAGGGGGCGGGACTATGGCTACACCTTC
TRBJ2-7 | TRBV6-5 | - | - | CASSYWSEGWEQYF | TGTGCCAGCAGTTACTGGTCCGAGGGTTGGGAGCAGTACTTC
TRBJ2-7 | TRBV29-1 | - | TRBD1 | CSVGFGDRIVHEQYF | TGCAGCGTCGGCTTTGGGGACAGAATCGTCCACGAGCAGTACTTC
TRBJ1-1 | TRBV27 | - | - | CASRSRGRDTEAFF | TGTGCCAGCAGGTCCAGGGGACGGGACACTGAAGCTTTCTTT
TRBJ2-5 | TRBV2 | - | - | CASTLRLGETQYF | TGTGCCAGCACCTTAAGGCTAGGGGAGACCCAGTACTTC
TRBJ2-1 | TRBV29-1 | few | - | CSVDQAEQFF | TGCAGCGTTGATCAGGCTGAGCAGTTCTTC